Below, 20 T cell receptor beta chains from the same sample are listed, as sequenced in a study of monozygotic twins with cystic fibrosis (dated by TCRdb to the early 2020s). Receptor amplification or capture employed the immunoSEQ multiplex PCR assay. TCRdb's version of the immuneACCESS table is confined to in-frame rearrangements and falls short of the full clone set. An unresolved V gene accounts for under half of the shortfall where checked; the remainder is of unknown origin. Here the sample has fewer than 25,000 clones; around nine tenths occur a single time. Of the sample, 1% to 1.5% falls within the top ten clones. The sample taken for sequencing was blood. These TCRs come from a woman between 25 and 40 years old with cystic fibrosis.

For the CDR3, the DNA is TGCGCCAGCAGCCATAGACAGGGTGTGGAGAACACTGAAGCTTTCTTT. Its protein product is CASSHRQGVENTEAFF. This chain connects TRBV5-1 to TRBJ1-1, with TRBD1 matching 7 bases. This CDR3 region has 16 residues. In germline, CDR1 is SGHRS, CDR2 YFSETQ. Trimming took 4 bases from V and 1 from J; bases not matched to a gene: 10.

The rearrangement joins TRBV11-2 to TRBJ2-1, with 9 bases that match TRBD2. The CDR3 has 17 amino acids. Germline V gene sequence: CDR1 SGHAT, CDR2 FQNNGV. The ends lost 0 bases at V and 5 bases at J; junction bases unmatched: 8. The CDR3 DNA reads TGTGCCAGCAGCTTAGATTTGTCTAGCGGGGCCCACAATGAGCAGTTCTTC. Residues: CASSLDLSSGAHNEQFF.

This rearrangement joins TRBV9 to TRBJ1-4, with D maybe TRBD1 (5 bases). The CDR3 covers 15 residues. From germline, CDR1 is SGDLS and CDR2 YYNGEE. The V end lost 0 bases, the J end lost 7 bases, and 13 bases lay between the germline ends. The CDR3 DNA follows: TGTGCCAGCAGCGTAGCAAAAGGGGAACGTGAAAAACTGTTTTTT. It translates to CASSVAKGEREKLFF.

A single count supports this clone. This sequence joins TRBV4-2 and TRBJ2-1; D possibly corresponds to TRBD2 (5 bases). CDR3 size: 17 residues. The germline CDR1 and CDR2 sequences are LGHNA and YNFKEQ. Between the trimmed V and J ends, which lost 0 bases and 2 bases, there was a span of 14 bases. CDR3 in DNA: TGTGCCAGCAGCCAAGATAAGCTAGCAGGCCCCTACAATGAGCAGTTCTTC. Residues: CASSQDKLAGPYNEQFF.

This clone was detected only a few times. This chain uses TRBV6-1 with TRBJ1-2; a weak D match, TRBD1 (6 bases). The CDR3 consists of 14 residues. CDR1 and CDR2 from the germline V gene are MNHNS and SASEGT. The germline V and J ends were trimmed by 6 bases and 2 bases, with 13 bases remaining between them. CDR3 in DNA: TGTGCCAGCAGCCTTAGCGGGGGCAACTATGGCTACACCTTC. This gives the protein CASSLSGGNYGYTF.

The genes are TRBV7-8 and TRBJ1-1; D is undetermined. The ends were cut back, 11 bases at V and 1 base at J, with 20 bases in the middle. Germline V gene lookup returns CDR1 SGHVS and CDR2 FQNEAQ. The CDR3 covers 15 residues. CDR3 loop: CASTRGGDTNTEAFF. The CDR3 nucleotides are TGTGCCTCCACCCGAGGAGGCGACACGAACACTGAAGCTTTCTTT.

The chain recombines TRBV6-5 with TRBJ1-1, with D maybe TRBD1 (6 bases). CDR1 and CDR2 from the germline V gene are MNHEY and SVGAGI. This CDR3 comprises 14 residues. Trimming left V 0 bases short and J 10 bases short, with 15 bases between. The DNA of the CDR3 is TGTGCCAGCAGTTACTCGATAGGGGGAGCGGTAGCTTTCTTT. Amino acids: CASSYSIGGAVAFF.

The genes are TRBV5-5 and TRBJ2-7, with 9 bases aligning to TRBD1. Germline CDR1 and CDR2: SGHKS and YYEKEE (reference sequence). The CDR3 is 13 amino acids. J lost 4 bases, V lost 7 bases, and 6 bases had no gene match. The CDR3 reads CASSQGALYEQYF. CDR3 DNA sequence: TGTGCCAGCTCACAGGGGGCTCTATACGAGCAGTACTTC.

This rearrangement joins TRBV18 to TRBJ1-2; possibly TRBD1 for D (6 bases). Between the trimmed V and J ends, which lost 6 bases and 5 bases, there was a span of 16 bases. The CDR3 is 14 amino acids. Looked up from germline, CDR1 is KGHSH and CDR2 is LQKENI. CDR3 in amino acids: CASSPPGAQYGYTF. CDR3 coding DNA: TGTGCCAGCTCCCCCCCGGGGGCTCAATATGGCTACACCTTC.

V and J are TRBV7-9 and TRBJ2-5; D is undetermined. V was shortened by 1 base and J by 4 bases, with 7 bases between the two germline ends. This CDR3 is built from 13 residues. Germline loops: CDR1 SEHNR, CDR2 FQNEAQ (reference sequence). The CDR3 DNA is TGTGCCAGCAGCTTAGAGTGGGGAGAGACCCAGTACTTC. It yields the protein CASSLEWGETQYF.

The chain carries TRBV4-2 and TRBJ1-1, with D hard to call. V was shortened by 3 bases and J by 8 bases, with 13 bases between the two germline ends. Germline V lookup: CDR1 LGHNA, CDR2 YNFKEQ. The CDR3 contains 13 residues. CDR3 loop: CASSQTSQPEAFF. CDR3 DNA sequence: TGTGCCAGCAGCCAGACCTCTCAACCAGAAGCTTTCTTT.

This clone occurred once. The chain uses TRBV29-1 and TRBJ1-2, with a weak D call TRBD1 (6 bases). The CDR3 has 15 residues. Germline CDR1 SQVTM, CDR2 ANQGSEA. V was shortened by 6 bases and J by 5 bases, with 22 bases between the two germline ends. In DNA form, the CDR3 reads TGCAGCGTGGGGGCGACAGCCATAGGCGTGTATGGCTACACCTTC. Translated: CSVGATAIGVYGYTF. Combining the CDR3 with reference TRBV29-1 and TRBJ1-2 gives the whole variable domain SAVISQKPSRDICQRGTSLTIQCQVDSQVTMMFWYRQQPGQSLTLIATANQGSEATYESGFVIDKFPISRPNLTFSTLTVSNMSPEDSSIYLCSVGATAIGVYGYTFGSGTRLTVV.

In this sample, this clone turned up a few times. The rearrangement uses TRBV6-4 and TRBJ2-1, with a possible D match to TRBD1 (6 bases). This CDR3 region has 16 residues. The V and J ends lost 3 bases and 2 bases respectively, with 14 bases between them. CDR1 MRHNA and CDR2 SNTAGT come from the germline V gene. The CDR3 region is CASSDGKGEPYNEQFF. The CDR3 DNA sequence: TGTGCCAGCAGTGATGGGAAGGGGGAACCCTACAATGAGCAGTTCTTC.

The chain has TRBV2 and TRBJ2-1, with no clear D. In germline, CDR1 is SNHLY, CDR2 FYNNEI. The germline V and J ends were trimmed by 0 bases and 9 bases, with 6 bases remaining between them. CDR3 length equals 12 residues. The CDR3 is CASSEAMGEQFF. CDR3 nucleotide sequence: TGTGCCAGCAGTGAAGCGATGGGTGAGCAGTTCTTC.

There are a few counts of this clone. This rearrangement joins TRBV2 to TRBJ1-1; D is unclear. The germline V gene has CDR1 SNHLY and CDR2 FYNNEI. Trimming took 5 bases from V and 1 from J, leaving 8 bases between them. This CDR3 region has 13 residues. This chain's CDR3 is CASSLLANTEAFF. The CDR3 DNA sequence: TGTGCCAGCAGTTTACTAGCGAACACTGAAGCTTTCTTT.

The chain employs TRBV6-5 and TRBJ1-2; D gene uncertain. Germline lookup yields CDR1 MNHEY and CDR2 SVGAGI. Between the trimmed V and J ends, which lost 0 bases and 7 bases, there was a span of 6 bases. The CDR3 length is 12 residues. CDR3 residues: CASSYSGFGYTF. The DNA for the CDR3 is TGTGCCAGCAGTTACTCAGGGTTTGGCTACACCTTC.

The rearrangement uses TRBV7-9 and TRBJ1-5; 10 bases align to TRBD1. This CDR3 is 16 amino acids long. V gave up 4 bases and J gave up 11 bases; unmatched junction bases: 14. The germline V gene has CDR1 SEHNR and CDR2 FQNEAQ (reference sequence). This CDR3 reads CASSSSSGTGAKAQHF. The CDR3 nucleotides read TGTGCCAGCAGCTCGAGCAGCGGGACAGGGGCAAAGGCCCAGCATTTT.

V usage is TRBV7-2 and J usage is TRBJ2-1; 11 bases line up with TRBD2. This CDR3 spans 18 amino acids. Germline CDR1 is SGHTA and CDR2 is FQGNSA. J gave up 2 bases and V 7 bases, and 13 bases lay outside the gene matches. The CDR3 region is CASTQRISGGAPYNEQFF. In DNA, the CDR3 is TGTGCCAGCACCCAAAGGATTAGCGGGGGGGCCCCCTACAATGAGCAGTTCTTC.

This clone was counted a single time. The genes are TRBV7-9 and TRBJ1-6; 11 nucleotides align to TRBD1. The CDR3 length is 16 residues. Germline V gene data show CDR1 as SEHNR and CDR2 as FQNEAQ (reference sequence). Unmatched junction bases numbered 7, after V lost 5 bases and J lost 7 bases. CDR3 bases: TGTGCCAGCAGCAGGACAGGGGGCAAGATCAATTCACCCCTCCACTTT. Its translation is CASSRTGGKINSPLHF. Complete variable domain (other parts from reference TRBV7-9 and TRBJ1-6): DTGVSQNPRHKITKRGQNVTFRCDPISEHNRLYWYRQTLGQGPEFLTYFQNEAQLEKSRLLSDRFSAERPKGSFSTLEIQRTEQGDSAMYLCASSRTGGKINSPLHFGNGTRLTVT.

The V gene is TRBV5-6, the J gene TRBJ2-2; unclear D gene. This CDR3 spans 16 amino acids. Germline CDR1 reads SGHDT; CDR2 reads YYEEEE. Trimming shortened V by 4 bases and J by 2 bases, and 15 bases separated the two germline ends. CDR3 in DNA: TGTGCCAGCAGCCCGCCGAACGGATTTAACACCGGGGAGCTGTTTTTT. Its protein is CASSPPNGFNTGELFF.